This T cell receptor beta chain was captured by sequencing in a study of response to subunit inactivated influenza vaccine. TCRdb itself ran the RT-PCR reads through MiXCR, one entry per CDR3 protein. The sample includes fewer than 600,000 distinct CDR3 sequences, 7.2% of them seen just once. Source: PBMCs from blood, taken less than 30 months after vaccination. The sequence was obtained from a man aged 50 to 69 who received an inactivated influenza vaccine.

The CDR3 region has the DNA TGTGCCAGCAGTCCCTCGACAGGGGGTCATGCAGATACGCAGTATTTT. This encodes CASSPSTGGHADTQYF. The rearrangement joins TRBV28 to TRBJ2-3; 9 nucleotides match TRBD1. V shed 5 bases and J 4 bases; nucleotides not matched to a gene: 10. Looked up from germline, CDR1 is MDHEN and CDR2 is SYDVKM. The CDR3 covers 16 residues.